The subject of this entry is one T cell receptor (beta chain). Antigen: not known. Per the germline V gene, CDR1 is KGHDR and CDR2 is SFDVKD. The CDR3 extends over 17 amino acids. The V and J ends lost 10 bases and 3 bases, in that order; junction bases with no gene match: 14. The sample is drawn from a study of T-cell memory formation after mild COVID-19. Regarding the study as a whole: Clones from the second wave (peaking day 37) had unconfirmed SARS-CoV-2 specificity. Day 15 to 85 contracting clones showed balanced CD4/CD8; later expanders leaned CD4+.

The 5'RACE method, run with constant-segment primers, produced TCR alpha and TCR beta cDNA libraries (carrying sample barcodes and UMIs). TCRdb processed the 5' RACE reads anew with MiXCR; each CDR3 protein has one entry. Of 140,000 to 150,000 distinct CDR3 sequences listed, 19% are singletons. The genes are TRBV24-1 and TRBJ2-3, with TRBD2 identical over 11 bases. The sequenced sample was PBMCs or a T cell subset sorted from them (not recorded which). This clonotype was sampled from an adult woman who had mild COVID-19 (a few samples of this study predate the infection). Cell type and time point are not known. The CDR3 DNA sequence: TGTGCCACTGGTAGTCTCACTAGCGGGAGAACTACAGATACGCAGTATTTT. Translating it yields CATGSLTSGRTTDTQYF.